This T cell receptor (beta chain) was captured in a study of immune evolution from preneoplasia to lung adenocarcinoma. Study-wide results and limits: Normal lung had the highest top T cell clone frequencies.

TCRdb's copy holds only in-frame clones and misses some; the assay was immunoSEQ multiplex PCR. The sample holds some 8,200 clones, 60% to 80% seen once. This clone has more than one count but fewer than ten. The antigen is unknown. This specimen includes other DNA sequences encoding the same CDR3. The sequence was collected from a donor aged 70 or over with lung adenocarcinoma. Specimen: FFPE minimally invasive lung adenocarcinoma tissue.

CDR3 amino acids: CASKGDGNTGELFF. CDR3 DNA sequence: TGTGCCAGTAAGGGGGACGGAAACACCGGGGAGCTGTTTTTT. The genes are TRBV19 and TRBJ2-2; perhaps TRBD1 as D (6 bases). Trimming cost V 7 bases and J 2 bases, with 11 bases left between them. The CDR3 consists of 14 residues. The germline V gene encodes CDR1 LNHDA and CDR2 SQIVND (reference sequence).